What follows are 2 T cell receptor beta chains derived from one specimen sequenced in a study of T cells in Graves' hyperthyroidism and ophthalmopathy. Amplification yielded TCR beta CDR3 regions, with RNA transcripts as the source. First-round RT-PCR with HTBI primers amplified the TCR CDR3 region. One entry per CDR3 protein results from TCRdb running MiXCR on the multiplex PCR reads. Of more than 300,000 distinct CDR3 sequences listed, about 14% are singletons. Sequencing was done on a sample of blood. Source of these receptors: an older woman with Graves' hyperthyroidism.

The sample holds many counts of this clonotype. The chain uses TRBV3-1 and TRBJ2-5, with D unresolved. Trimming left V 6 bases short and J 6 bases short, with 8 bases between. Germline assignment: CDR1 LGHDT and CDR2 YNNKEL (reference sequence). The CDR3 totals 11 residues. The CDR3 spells CASSRSKTQYF. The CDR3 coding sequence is TGTGCCAGCAGTCGAAGCAAGACCCAGTACTTC.

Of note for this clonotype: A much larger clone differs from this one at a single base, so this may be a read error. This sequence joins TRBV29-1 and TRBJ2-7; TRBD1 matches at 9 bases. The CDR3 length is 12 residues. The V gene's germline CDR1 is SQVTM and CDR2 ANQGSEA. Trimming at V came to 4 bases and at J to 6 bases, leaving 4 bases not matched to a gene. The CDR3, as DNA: TGCAGCGTTGGGGAGACAGGGGGCGAGCAGTACTTC. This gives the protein CSVGETGGEQYF.